This entry concerns a single TCR beta chain. The antigen it recognizes is unknown. No base-level quality is on record; no much larger clone is a single base apart. The source of the sample is a study of T cell changes during pregnancy in multiple sclerosis (dated by TCRdb to 2018 to 2020). Study-level background: The study looked at changes in the T cell repertoire across pregnancy in women with multiple sclerosis.

A distance of 16 bases separates the germline ends of V and J, which lose 0 bases and 4 bases respectively. Per the germline V gene, LGHNA is the CDR1 and YNFKEQ is the CDR2. Taken from cysteine to phenylalanine, the CDR3 has 17 residues. The entry retains the CDR3 DNA only, 51 bases that are in frame from base 1. The library relied on the immunoSEQ multiplex PCR assay. As stored in TCRdb, this immuneACCESS dataset retains in-frame rearrangements with V and J assigned. A fraction of the clones does not appear; measured against another copy, unresolved V genes explain less than half of the discrepancy, and the remainder lacks a known reason. This sample is represented by some 38,000 clones; 92% of them were singletons. Jointly, the top ten make up under 0.45% of the sample.

This TCR derives from a female donor in good health, enrolled as a control in a pregnancy study. This specimen consisted of CD4+ T cells from peripheral blood mononuclear cells, obtained after pregnancy. This sequence uses TRBV4-2 and TRBJ1-3; TRBD1 could be the D gene, as 5 bases match. The encoded CDR3 is CASSQDLVSGLGNTIYF. The bases are TGTGCCAGCAGCCAAGATCTTGTCTCGGGACTCGGAAACACCATATATTTT.